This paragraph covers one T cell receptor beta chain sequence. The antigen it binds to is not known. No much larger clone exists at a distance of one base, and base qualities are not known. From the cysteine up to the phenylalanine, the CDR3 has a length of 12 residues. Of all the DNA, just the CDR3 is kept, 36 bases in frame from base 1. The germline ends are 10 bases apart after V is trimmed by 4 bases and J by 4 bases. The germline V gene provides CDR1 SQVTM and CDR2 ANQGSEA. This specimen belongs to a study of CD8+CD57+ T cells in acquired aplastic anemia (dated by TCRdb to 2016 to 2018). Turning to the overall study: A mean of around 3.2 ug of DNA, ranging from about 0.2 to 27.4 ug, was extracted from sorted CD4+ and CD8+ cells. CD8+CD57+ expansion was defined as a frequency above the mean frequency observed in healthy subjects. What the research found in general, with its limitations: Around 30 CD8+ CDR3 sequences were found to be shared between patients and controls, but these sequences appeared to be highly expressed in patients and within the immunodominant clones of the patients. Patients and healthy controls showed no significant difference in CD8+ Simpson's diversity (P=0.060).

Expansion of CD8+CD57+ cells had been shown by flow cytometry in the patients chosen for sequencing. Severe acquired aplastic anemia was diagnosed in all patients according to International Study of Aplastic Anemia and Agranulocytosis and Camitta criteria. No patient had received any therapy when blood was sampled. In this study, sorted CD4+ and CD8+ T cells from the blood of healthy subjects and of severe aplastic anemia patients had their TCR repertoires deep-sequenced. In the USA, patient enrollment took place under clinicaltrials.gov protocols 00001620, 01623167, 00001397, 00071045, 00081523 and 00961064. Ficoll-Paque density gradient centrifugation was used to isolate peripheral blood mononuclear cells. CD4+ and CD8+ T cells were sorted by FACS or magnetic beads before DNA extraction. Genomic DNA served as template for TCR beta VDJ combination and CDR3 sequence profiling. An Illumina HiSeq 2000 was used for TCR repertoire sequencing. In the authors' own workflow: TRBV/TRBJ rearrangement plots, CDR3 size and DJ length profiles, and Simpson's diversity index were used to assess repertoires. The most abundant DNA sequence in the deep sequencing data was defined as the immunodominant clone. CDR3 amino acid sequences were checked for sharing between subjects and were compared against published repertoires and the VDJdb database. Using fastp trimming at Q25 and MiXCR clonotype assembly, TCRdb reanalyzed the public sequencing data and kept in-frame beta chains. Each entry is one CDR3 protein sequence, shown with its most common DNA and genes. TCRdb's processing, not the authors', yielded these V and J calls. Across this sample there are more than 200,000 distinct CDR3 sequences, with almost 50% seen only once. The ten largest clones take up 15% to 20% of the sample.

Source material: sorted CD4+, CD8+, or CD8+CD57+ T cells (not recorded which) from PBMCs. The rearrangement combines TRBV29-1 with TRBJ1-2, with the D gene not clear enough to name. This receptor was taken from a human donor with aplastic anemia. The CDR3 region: CSVGEIGYGYTF. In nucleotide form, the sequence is TGCAGCGTTGGGGAGATTGGCTATGGCTACACCTTC.